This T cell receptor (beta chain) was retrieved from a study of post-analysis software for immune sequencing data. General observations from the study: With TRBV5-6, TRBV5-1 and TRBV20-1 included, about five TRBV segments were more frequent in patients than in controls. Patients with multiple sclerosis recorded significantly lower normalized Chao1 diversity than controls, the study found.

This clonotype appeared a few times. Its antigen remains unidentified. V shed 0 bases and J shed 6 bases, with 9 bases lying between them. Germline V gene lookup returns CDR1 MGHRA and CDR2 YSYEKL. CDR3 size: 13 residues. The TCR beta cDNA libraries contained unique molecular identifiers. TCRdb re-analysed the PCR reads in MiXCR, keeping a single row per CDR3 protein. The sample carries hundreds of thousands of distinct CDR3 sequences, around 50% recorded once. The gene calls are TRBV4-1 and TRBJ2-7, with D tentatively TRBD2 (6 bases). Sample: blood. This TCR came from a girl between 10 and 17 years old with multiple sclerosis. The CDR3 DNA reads TGCGCCAGCAGCCAAGAGGGACTCACCGAGCAGTACTTC. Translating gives CASSQEGLTEQYF.